The TCR beta chain described here comes from a study of Ad26.COV2.S vaccination and SARS-CoV-2 variants. The overall study: Once, or twice with 56 days between doses, Ad26.COV2.S was given intramuscularly.

As to treatment: around 19 received Ad26.COV2.S at low or high dose, single or two shots; about 5 received placebo; per-sample allocation not given. Specimens were obtained on day 63 following the first vaccine or placebo injection. Ad26.COV2.S expressed prefusion-stabilized spike from the original Wuhan strain. The V gene's germline CDR1 is MNHNS and CDR2 SASEGT. Trimming took off 2 bases at V and 7 bases at J, with 6 bases between the two ends. The CDR3 loop spans 13 amino acids. Generated by immunoSEQ multiplex PCR, the TCRdb table keeps only in-frame clones and is missing some. The table lists around 450,000 clones, nearly 90% of them singletons.

This receptor was obtained from a person between 18 and 65 years old who received the Ad26.COV2.S COVID-19 vaccine or a placebo. The material was peripheral blood, obtained in a trial of Ad26.COV2.S vaccine versus placebo. The chain combines TRBV6-1 with TRBJ1-6, with D unclear. CDR3 protein: CASSEWENSPLHF. As DNA, the CDR3 is TGTGCCAGCAGTGAATGGGAGAATTCACCCCTCCACTTT.